Below, 8 T cell receptor beta chains from the same sample are listed, as sequenced in a study of early stage breast cancer tumors. This table comes from immunoSEQ multiplex PCR, and its TCRdb copy is limited to in-frame clones, with some not included. Among tens of thousands of clones listed, over 65% were seen once. Sequenced material: blood. Receptors originate from a person between 60 and 69 years old with breast cancer.

The chain uses TRBV19 and TRBJ1-1; 7 positions agree with TRBD1. With V trimmed by 4 bases and J by 0 bases, 8 bases remained unmatched. The CDR3 sequence is 16 residues long. Per germline, CDR1 LNHDA and CDR2 SQIVND (reference sequence). For the CDR3, the DNA is TGTGCCAGTAGTAAAACCCAGGGGGGGATGAACACTGAAGCTTTCTTT. Amino acids: CASSKTQGGMNTEAFF.

CDR3 sequence (DNA): TGTGCCATCAGTGAGTCAGGAGGGAGCACAGATACGCAGTATTTT. Its translation is CAISESGGSTDTQYF. The J gene is TRBJ2-3, the V gene TRBV10-3, with TRBD2 as a possible D gene (6 bases). The length of the CDR3 is 15 residues. Per the germline V gene, CDR1 is ENHRY and CDR2 is SYGVKD. V was shortened by 0 bases and J by 0 bases, with 7 bases between the two germline ends.

The V call is TRBV13, the J call TRBJ2-6, with D uncertain. Trimming removed 0 bases from V and 0 bases from J, with 6 bases in between. Germline-derived CDR1 and CDR2 are PRHDT and FYEKMQ (reference sequence). The CDR3 length is 16 residues. DNA for the CDR3: TGTGCCAGCAGCTTAGGCGGAAGCTCTGGGGCCAACGTCCTGACTTTC. It codes for CASSLGGSSGANVLTF.

The rearrangement uses TRBV12-5 and TRBJ1-2; D remains unclear. The CDR3 is 11 amino acids. CDR1 is LGHNT and CDR2 is FRNRAP in the germline V gene. V was trimmed by 5 bases and J by 5 bases, leaving 6 bases between them. This CDR3 is CASGPWYGYTF. In DNA, the CDR3 is TGTGCTAGTGGTCCCTGGTATGGCTACACCTTC. Supplemented by reference TRBV12-5 and TRBJ1-2, the full variable domain reads DARVTQTPRHKVTEMGQEVTMRCQPILGHNTVFWYRQTMMQGLELLAYFRNRAPLDDSGMPKDRFSAEMPDATLATLKIQPSEPRDSAVYFCASGPWYGYTFGSGTRLTVV.

The sample holds one count of this clone. This chain uses TRBV5-4 with TRBJ2-7, with 10 bases matching TRBD2. CDR1 is SGHNT and CDR2 is YYREEE in the germline V gene (reference sequence). After removal of 4 bases from V and 2 bases from J, the junction contained 6 bases not matched to a gene. The CDR3 runs 15 residues. As DNA, the CDR3 is TGTGCCAGCAGCCCGGGGACTAGCGAGACCTACGAGCAGTACTTC. The encoded protein is CASSPGTSETYEQYF.

This chain links TRBV6-6 with TRBJ2-7; 7 bases match TRBD1. Per the germline V gene, CDR1 is MNHNY and CDR2 is SVGAGI (reference sequence). The CDR3 loop spans 14 amino acids. The J segment lost 4 bases and the V segment lost 2 bases, leaving 5 bases of the junction unmatched. The CDR3 loop is CASSYPGQDYEQYF. The CDR3 region has the DNA TGTGCCAGCAGTTACCCCGGACAGGATTACGAGCAGTACTTC.

This chain links TRBV29-1 with TRBJ1-2; a weak D match, TRBD1 (5 bases). Germline V CDR1 and CDR2: SQVTM, ANQGSEA. The V end was cut by 0 bases, the J end by 5 bases, with 19 bases between. This CDR3 comprises 16 residues. The CDR3 reads CSVEDRPPGTGYGYTF. The CDR3 DNA follows: TGCAGCGTTGAAGATCGGCCCCCCGGGACGGGTTATGGCTACACCTTC.

Only a few counts were recorded for this clone. The genes are TRBV10-3 and TRBJ2-4, with a possible D match to TRBD2 (6 bases). This CDR3 contains 14 residues. Germline CDR1 and CDR2: ENHRY and SYGVKD. Trimming removed 8 bases at V and 10 bases at J, with 21 bases between. The chain's CDR3 is CAIGRDLGRGIQYF. DNA for the CDR3: TGTGCCATCGGCCGGGACTTGGGCCGAGGGATTCAGTACTTC.